This entry concerns a single T cell receptor (beta chain). This clonotype was seen a few times. It lacks a known antigen. No base-level quality is on record; no much larger clone is a single base apart. V trim: 4 bases; J trim: 5 bases; unmatched bases: 7. From cysteine to phenylalanine, the CDR3 is 14 amino acids long. Kept here is only the CDR3 DNA, which spans 42 bases and is read in frame from base 1. Per the germline V gene, SGHRS is the CDR1 and YFSETQ is the CDR2. Library method: RT-PCR. Reads for this sample came from an Illumina HiSeq 2500. In TCRdb, the public reads were trimmed at Q25 with fastp and aligned with MiXCR, with productive beta chains retained. Each record represents a unique CDR3 protein, reported with the most common genes and DNA among its rows. Within this sample are around 650,000 distinct CDR3 sequences, with about 15% of them counted one time only. Jointly, the top ten make up roughly 11% of the sample.

The sample originates from a study of response to subunit inactivated influenza vaccine listed by TCRdb under 2018. About the study as a whole: Deep quantitative T cell receptor repertoire profiling was used in the study to track responses to a trivalent subunit inactivated influenza vaccine.

General study outcomes and caveats: According to the authors, only a limited number of new T cells may be recruited by each seasonal influenza vaccination.

The receptor chain draws on TRBV5-1 and TRBJ2-5, with 8 junctional bases fitting TRBD1. The clonotype was recovered from a man in his forties or fifties who received an inactivated influenza vaccine. Donor details come from another sample of the same person, matched by shared clones. The material sequenced was PBMCs from blood, taken about 13 days after vaccination. The DNA sequence is TGCGCCAGCAGCAACACAGGGGGGTCGGAGACCCAGTACTTC. This sequence encodes CASSNTGGSETQYF. This CDR3, with the reference TRBV5-1 and TRBJ2-5 proteins standing in past its ends, gives the full variable domain KAGVTQTPRYLIKTRGQQVTLSCSPISGHRSVSWYQQTPGQGLQFLFEYFSETQRNKGNFPGRFSGRQFSNSRSEMNVSTLELGDSALYLCASSNTGGSETQYFGPGTRLLVL.